This T cell receptor (beta chain) is drawn from a study of cytomegalovirus exposure and HLA in healthy donors (dated by TCRdb to 2016 to 2017). Study-wide context: The 500 to 800 repertoires of the first cohort and the 120 validation repertoires were produced on the same platform, according to a later analysis. The aim of the study was to test whether cataloging public T cell receptors could identify signatures of past pathogen exposure. Along with the roughly 710-subject first cohort, a separate validation cohort of about 110 different subjects was used. The study combined high-throughput TCR immunosequencing, statistical association of individual TCRs with disease status, and machine learning to predict cytomegalovirus infection status.

Donors formed part of the validation cohort, which comprised 120 or so subjects and was distinct from the first cohort of 690 or so subjects. The protocol used for the library was the immunoSEQ multiplex PCR assay. The paper's data handling went like this. A statistical classification framework was developed to diagnose cytomegalovirus status using the catalog of TCR beta chain sequences. TCRdb took over this immuneACCESS table, retaining in-frame rearrangements with V and J assigned. Such tables are incomplete; in checked studies, under half of the missing clones stem from an unresolved V gene, and the remainder is unexplained. The V and J calls and clone size were taken over from that table, and D and trimming were inferred from the DNA. In this sample the table shows around 160,000 clones, approximately 80% of which occur a single time. The ten biggest clones cover 2% to 2.5% of the sample. CDR3 length: 15 amino acids, cysteine to phenylalanine. Only CDR3 DNA is held: 45 bases, read in frame from base 1. Compared with germline, V lacks 6 bases and J lacks 7 bases; bases without a gene match: 11. The CDR1 and CDR2 encoded by the germline V gene are SNHLY and FYNNEI.

Study-wide conclusions, independent of this receptor: In a later analysis, TCRs clustered in the first cohort were found to also tend to co-occur in the 100 to 150 validation repertoires, with roughly 93% of cluster scores above 0. The validation cohort had no HLA typing available for a later analysis, so co-occurrence within that cohort was assessed over all 130 or so repertoires. According to the authors, the approach could potentially be generalized to other disease states and immunological phenotypes. The classifier was reported to diagnose cytomegalovirus status with high specificity and sensitivity in both the original cohort and the validation cohort. A total of 150 to 200 TCR beta chains were listed by the study as associated with cytomegalovirus. In vitro tests confirmed that a few of the cytomegalovirus-associated TCR beta chains recognize cytomegalovirus antigens. While some public TCRs were present in many individuals, most TCR sequences turned up only very rarely across donors.

A word on this clone: No antigen is known for it. Base qualities are not provided; no much larger clone lies one nucleotide away.

The source of this sequence is a man between 25 and 39 years old in good health and CMV-seropositive. The sequenced sample consisted of PBMCs. The V and J segments used are TRBV2 and TRBJ2-7; 11 of the junction bases match TRBD1. The sequenced DNA: TGTGCCAGCAGGGGCCTGGGACAGGGGGTAGGAGAGCAGTACTTC. Translated, it gives CASRGLGQGVGEQYF.